The 29 T cell receptor beta chains below were found in one sample sequenced in a study of T cells in Graves' hyperthyroidism and ophthalmopathy. Regions amplified from RNA transcripts were the TCR beta CDR3 regions. HTBI primers were the set used in a first-round RT-PCR of the TCR CDR3. TCRdb reprocessed the multiplex PCR reads with MiXCR, giving one entry per CDR3 protein. The sample lists about 460,000 distinct CDR3 sequences; around a fifth were seen once. The sequencing input was blood. Every receptor here comes from a woman aged 70-85 years with Graves' ophthalmopathy.

This chain joins TRBV24-1 and TRBJ2-3, with TRBD2 matching 8 bases. The V and J ends lost 3 bases and 1 base, in that order; junction bases with no gene match: 5. Germline CDR1 reads KGHDR; CDR2 reads SFDVKD. The CDR3 is 16 amino acids. This CDR3 reads CATSDGTSHGTDTQYF. Here the CDR3 DNA reads TGTGCCACCAGTGATGGGACTAGTCATGGCACAGATACGCAGTATTTT.

In this sample, this clonotype turned up a few times. This chain links TRBV28 with TRBJ1-6, with 11 nucleotides matching TRBD1. This CDR3 has 18 amino acids. J gave up 10 bases and V 6 bases, and 17 bases lay outside the gene matches. CDR1 and CDR2 (germline): MDHEN, SYDVKM. The DNA for the CDR3 is TGTGCCAGCAGCGAACCGGGACAGGGGGTTGGGGTGCGGTCACCCCTCCACTTT. It specifies CASSEPGQGVGVRSPLHF.

The sample holds a few counts of this clonotype. J is TRBJ2-7 and V is TRBV30, with D uncertain. The CDR3 runs to 13 residues. Between the trimmed V and J ends, which lost 0 bases and 0 bases, there was a span of 6 bases. Germline V lookup: CDR1 GTSNPN, CDR2 SVGIG (reference sequence). CDR3 bases: TGTGCCTGGAGTGTGGGTGCCTCCTACGAGCAGTACTTC. Translating it yields CAWSVGASYEQYF.

This clonotype showed up many times. The chain carries TRBV30 and TRBJ2-1, with 8 bases aligning to TRBD2. The germline CDR1 and CDR2 sequences are GTSNPN and SVGIG (reference sequence). This CDR3 has 12 residues. Losses at the gene ends were 5 bases for V and 6 bases for J; bases not matched to a gene: 3. The CDR3 region has the DNA TGTGCCTGGTCGGCGGGAGGCAATGAGCAGTTCTTC. It specifies CAWSAGGNEQFF.

The chain has TRBV24-1 and TRBJ2-2, with D hard to call. The CDR3 totals 14 residues. Germline CDR1 and CDR2: KGHDR and SFDVKD. V lost 2 bases and J 5 bases, leaving 8 bases between the germline ends. The CDR3 DNA is TGTGCCACCAGTGATTCGGAAGGAACCGGGGAGCTGTTTTTT. Its translation: CATSDSEGTGELFF.

The V gene is TRBV4-3, the J gene TRBJ1-1, with 7 bases fitting TRBD1. With 2 bases clipped from V and 4 bases from J, the junction kept 7 bases outside the gene matches. Per the germline V gene, CDR1 is LGHNA and CDR2 is YSLEER. The CDR3 is 15 residues long. CDR3 residues: CASSQQVTGVTEAFF. The CDR3 DNA follows: TGCGCCAGCAGCCAACAGGTTACAGGGGTCACTGAAGCTTTCTTT.

The chain couples TRBV18 to TRBJ2-3; perhaps TRBD1 as D (6 bases). Trimming took 3 bases from V and 0 from J, leaving 16 bases between them. The CDR3 spans 17 residues. CDR1 and CDR2 (germline): KGHSH, LQKENI. The CDR3 spells CASSPQRTASSTDTQYF. CDR3 DNA: TGTGCCAGCTCACCCCAGAGGACAGCTTCTAGCACAGATACGCAGTATTTT.

A few counts support this clonotype. The chain joins TRBV12-3 or TRBV12-4 to TRBJ1-2, with unresolved D. This CDR3 has 15 residues. V lost 5 bases to trimming and J lost 6 bases, with 19 bases between them. The CDR3 nucleotides are TGTGCCAGCAGTATCCTCGGCGGGCCAGGAGATGGCTACACCTTC. This codes for CASSILGGPGDGYTF.

This clonotype has more than one count but fewer than ten. The chain is built from TRBV2 and TRBJ2-1; 7 bases are a match to TRBD2. J was trimmed by 7 bases and V by 5 bases; bases with no gene match: 14. Per germline, CDR1 SNHLY and CDR2 FYNNEI. The CDR3 has 16 residues. The CDR3 nucleotides read TGTGCCAGCAGTTTCTCGGCTAGCGGTCATAGGAATGAGCAGTTCTTC. As protein: CASSFSASGHRNEQFF.

This clonotype has more than one count but fewer than ten. CDR3 sequence: CASSSYRGAQAFF. The CDR3 DNA sequence: TGTGCCAGCAGTTCCTACAGGGGCGCCCAGGCTTTCTTT. This chain joins TRBV27 and TRBJ1-1; 7 positions match TRBD1. The CDR3 covers 13 residues. V shed 4 bases, J shed 11 bases, and the junction held 10 bases outside the gene matches. Germline V CDR1 and CDR2: MNHEY, SMNVEV (reference sequence).

The chain employs TRBV7-8 and TRBJ1-5; 7 nucleotides agree with TRBD1. The ends lost 5 bases at V and 7 bases at J; junction bases unmatched: 14. Germline loops: CDR1 SGHVS, CDR2 FQNEAQ. The CDR3 has 16 residues. CDR3 bases: TGTGCCAGCAGCGAGGGGGCTACAGGGGTAGGACAGCCCCAGCATTTT. Translation: CASSEGATGVGQPQHF.

This clonotype was observed a handful of times. The rearrangement joins TRBV20-1 to TRBJ2-5, with D unclear. Germline values: CDR1 DFQATT, CDR2 SNEGSKA (reference sequence). V was cut by 5 bases and J by 4 bases, with 8 bases left in between. CDR3 size: 11 residues. The CDR3 DNA follows: TGCAGTGCTGAAACGGGAGAGACCCAGTACTTC. Residues: CSAETGETQYF.

The V and J genes are TRBV7-2 and TRBJ1-2; 7 bases map to TRBD1. This CDR3 region has 14 residues. From germline, CDR1 is SGHTA and CDR2 FQGNSA. The junction had 7 bases not matched to a gene; V was cut back by 7 bases and J by 2 bases. CDR3 loop: CASTHRGLNYGYTF. CDR3 bases: TGTGCCAGCACCCACAGGGGACTCAACTATGGCTACACCTTC.

The rearrangement links TRBV6-9 to TRBJ1-1, with D tentatively TRBD1 (5 bases). Trimming left V 3 bases short and J 7 bases short, with 12 bases between. Germline CDR1 and CDR2: MNHGY and SVAAGI. CDR3 length: 13 amino acids. The CDR3 DNA sequence: TGTGCCAGCAGTTACGGGGGGGGTGTTGAAGCTTTCTTT. Translation gives CASSYGGGVEAFF.

This clonotype occurred a few times. The chain couples TRBV29-1 to TRBJ2-1; no reliable D call. The CDR3 spans 13 residues. The V end lost 1 base, the J end lost 6 bases, and 10 bases lay between the germline ends. The germline V gene has CDR1 SQVTM and CDR2 ANQGSEA. In DNA form, the CDR3 reads TGCAGCGTTGAAGCCTCCGGACCCAATGAGCAGTTCTTC. Its translation is CSVEASGPNEQFF.

V and J are TRBV4-2 and TRBJ2-5; no clear D. Germline values: CDR1 LGHNA, CDR2 YNFKEQ. The CDR3 loop spans 14 amino acids. Trimming shortened V by 0 bases and J by 1 base, and 6 bases separated the two germline ends. Here the CDR3 reads CASSQETLQETQYF. The CDR3 bases are TGTGCCAGCAGCCAAGAAACCCTCCAAGAGACCCAGTACTTC.

This CDR3 reads CASSNTGGDGYTF. DNA for the CDR3: TGTGCCAGCAGTAACACAGGGGGCGATGGCTACACCTTC. This rearrangement joins TRBV12-3 or TRBV12-4 to TRBJ1-2; TRBD1 matches 9 bases. The CDR3 contains 13 residues. J gave up 6 bases and V 5 bases, and 4 bases lay outside the gene matches.

The sample holds a few counts of this clonotype. This chain uses TRBV20-1 with TRBJ2-3; 7 positions match TRBD2. V shed 3 bases, J shed 0 bases, and the junction held 9 bases outside the gene matches. Germline lookup yields CDR1 DFQATT and CDR2 SNEGSKA (reference sequence). The CDR3 loop spans 16 amino acids. Here the CDR3 reads CSASTGGPPSTDTQYF. DNA of the CDR3: TGCAGTGCTAGTACGGGAGGCCCCCCTAGCACAGATACGCAGTATTTT.

The gene calls are TRBV3-1 and TRBJ1-2; weak D call: TRBD1 (6 bases). The CDR3 length is 14 residues. Trimming removed 6 bases at V and 5 bases at J, with 16 bases between. Germline V gene sequence: CDR1 LGHDT, CDR2 YNNKEL (reference sequence). Here the CDR3 DNA reads TGTGCCAGCAGGGATGGAGGGGGGCAATATGGCTACACCTTC. Translated, it gives CASRDGGGQYGYTF.

This clonotype was picked up a small number of times. The chain combines TRBV11-2 with TRBJ1-2, with D perhaps matching TRBD1 (5 bases). The V end lost 5 bases, the J end lost 0 bases, and 10 bases lay between the germline ends. Germline CDR1 is SGHAT and CDR2 is FQNNGV. The CDR3 length is 14 residues. The CDR3: CASSPQGTNYGYTF. The CDR3 nucleotides read TGTGCCAGCAGCCCCCAGGGAACTAACTATGGCTACACCTTC.

This chain uses TRBV18 with TRBJ1-5; D not resolved. From germline, CDR1 is KGHSH and CDR2 LQKENI. V gave up 3 bases and J gave up 5 bases, with 8 bases separating them. CDR3 length equals 13 residues. The CDR3 reads CASSPSTHQPQHF. The CDR3 DNA follows: TGTGCCAGCTCACCGAGTACCCATCAGCCCCAGCATTTT.

Many counts were recorded for this clonotype. The V call is TRBV6-2 or TRBV6-3, the J call TRBJ2-3, with 10 nucleotides matching TRBD2. Per the germline V gene, CDR1 is MNHEY and CDR2 is SVGEGT. The CDR3 has 14 residues. J gave up 4 bases and V 7 bases, and 5 bases lay outside the gene matches. In DNA form, the CDR3 reads TGTGCCAGCACCCTAGCGGGAGCAGCAGATACGCAGTATTTT. Translation: CASTLAGAADTQYF.

This clonotype has more than one count but fewer than ten. The V gene is TRBV9, the J gene TRBJ2-1; D is perhaps TRBD2 (7 bases). Germline V gene lookup returns CDR1 SGDLS and CDR2 YYNGEE. Trimming stripped 0 bases from V and 7 bases from J, with 20 bases between. The CDR3 runs to 17 residues. The CDR3 bases are TGTGCCAGCAGCGTAGTAGGGGGAGGGATATCCGATAATGAGCAGTTCTTC. It is translated as CASSVVGGGISDNEQFF. Full variable domain (rest looked up from reference TRBV9 and TRBJ2-1): DSGVTQTPKHLITATGQRVTLRCSPRSGDLSVYWYQQSLDQGLQFLIQYYNGEERAKGNILERFSAQQFPDLHSELNLSSLELGDSALYFCASSVVGGGISDNEQFFGPGTRLTVL.

This clonotype was seen repeatedly, ten times or more. CDR3 region: CASRISPTVMNTEAFF. The CDR3 nucleotides are TGTGCCAGCAGAATAAGCCCGACAGTAATGAACACTGAAGCTTTCTTT. The chain combines TRBV6-1 with TRBJ1-1; the D gene is possibly TRBD1 (5 bases). Trimming left V 6 bases short and J 0 bases short, with 17 bases between. Looked up from germline, CDR1 is MNHNS and CDR2 is SASEGT. This CDR3 contains 16 residues.

To note about this clonotype: The final CDR3 position lacks the conserved phenylalanine or tryptophan, pointing to a likely read error. The chain links TRBV28 to TRBJ2-7, with 9 bases lining up with TRBD2. This CDR3 comprises 15 residues. The germline V gene encodes CDR1 MDHEN and CDR2 SYDVKM. V lost 0 bases, J lost 2 bases, and 2 bases stayed unmatched. CDR3 DNA: TGTGCCAGCAGTTTATGGACTAGCGGCCCCTACGAGCAGTACCTC. Residues: CASSLWTSGPYEQYL.

This chain uses TRBV12-3 or TRBV12-4 with TRBJ1-5; D ambiguous. V was cut by 2 bases and J by 8 bases, with 10 bases left in between. The CDR3 spans 13 residues. The CDR3 loop reads CASSLLRSKPQHF. As DNA, the CDR3 is TGTGCCAGCAGTTTATTGAGGAGTAAGCCCCAGCATTTT.

At least ten counts were recorded for this clonotype. The rearrangement uses TRBV7-8 and TRBJ1-5; weak D call: TRBD1 (5 bases). Germline assignment: CDR1 SGHVS and CDR2 FQNEAQ. The V and J ends lost 1 base and 3 bases respectively, with 13 bases between them. This CDR3 is built from 16 residues. The CDR3 nucleotides read TGTGCCAGCAGCTTAGGTGTGGGGGGGACCAATCAGCCCCAGCATTTT. Translation gives CASSLGVGGTNQPQHF.

The gene calls are TRBV5-1 and TRBJ2-2; the match to TRBD1 covers 7 bases. This CDR3 region has 14 residues. Germline V gives CDR1 SGHRS, CDR2 YFSETQ. J lost 6 bases, V lost 3 bases, and 5 bases had no gene match. This chain's CDR3 is CASSSTGVPGELFF. The CDR3 DNA reads TGCGCCAGCAGCTCCACAGGGGTACCCGGGGAGCTGTTTTTT.

The rearrangement uses TRBV10-3 and TRBJ2-1, with D uncertain. The CDR3 runs to 13 residues. Germline CDR1 ENHRY, CDR2 SYGVKD. V was cut by 4 bases and J by 1 base, with 5 bases left in between. CDR3 DNA: TGTGCCATCAGTGGGGAATCCTACAATGAGCAGTTCTTC. This codes for CAISGESYNEQFF.